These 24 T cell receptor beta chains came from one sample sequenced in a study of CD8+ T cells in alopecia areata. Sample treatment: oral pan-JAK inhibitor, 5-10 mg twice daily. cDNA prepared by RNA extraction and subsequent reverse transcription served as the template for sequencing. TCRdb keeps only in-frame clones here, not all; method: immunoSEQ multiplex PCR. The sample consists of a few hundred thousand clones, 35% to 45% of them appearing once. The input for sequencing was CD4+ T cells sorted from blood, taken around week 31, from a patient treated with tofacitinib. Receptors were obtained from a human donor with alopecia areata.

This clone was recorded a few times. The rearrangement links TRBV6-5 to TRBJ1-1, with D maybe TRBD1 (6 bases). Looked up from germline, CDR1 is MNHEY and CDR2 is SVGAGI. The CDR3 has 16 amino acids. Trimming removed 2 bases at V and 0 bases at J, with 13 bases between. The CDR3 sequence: CASSYGRTAMNTEAFF. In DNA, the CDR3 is TGTGCCAGCAGTTACGGCCGGACAGCTATGAACACTGAAGCTTTCTTT.

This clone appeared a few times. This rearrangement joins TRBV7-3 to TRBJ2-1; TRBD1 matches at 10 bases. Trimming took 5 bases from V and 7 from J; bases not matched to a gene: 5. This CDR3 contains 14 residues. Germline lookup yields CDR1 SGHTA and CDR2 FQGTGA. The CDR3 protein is CASSPDRGRNEQFF. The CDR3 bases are TGTGCCAGCAGCCCCGACAGGGGGCGGAATGAGCAGTTCTTC.

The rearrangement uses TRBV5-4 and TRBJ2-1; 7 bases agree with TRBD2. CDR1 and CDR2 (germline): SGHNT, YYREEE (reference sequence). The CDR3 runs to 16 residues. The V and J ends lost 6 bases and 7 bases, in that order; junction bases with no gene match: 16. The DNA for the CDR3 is TGTGCCAGCAAGAGGGAAAGCGGGGCGGCCGGAAATGAGCAGTTCTTC. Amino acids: CASKRESGAAGNEQFF. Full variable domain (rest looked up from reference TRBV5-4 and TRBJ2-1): ETGVTQSPTHLIKTRGQQVTLRCSSQSGHNTVSWYQQALGQGPQFIFQYYREEENGRGNFPPRFSGLQFPNYSSELNVNALELDDSALYLCASKRESGAAGNEQFFGPGTRLTVL.

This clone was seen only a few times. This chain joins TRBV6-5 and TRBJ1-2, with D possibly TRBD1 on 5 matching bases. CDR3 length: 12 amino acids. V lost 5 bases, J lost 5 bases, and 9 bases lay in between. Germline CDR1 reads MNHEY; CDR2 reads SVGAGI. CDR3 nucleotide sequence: TGTGCCAGCAGTGAGGGGTCATATGGCTACACCTTC. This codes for CASSEGSYGYTF.

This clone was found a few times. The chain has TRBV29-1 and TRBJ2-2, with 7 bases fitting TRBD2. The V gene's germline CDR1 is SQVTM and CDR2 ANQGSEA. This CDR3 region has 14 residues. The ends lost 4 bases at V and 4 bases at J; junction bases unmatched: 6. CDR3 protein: CSVGKAGRTGELFF. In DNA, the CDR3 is TGCAGCGTTGGGAAAGCGGGGCGCACCGGGGAGCTGTTTTTT.

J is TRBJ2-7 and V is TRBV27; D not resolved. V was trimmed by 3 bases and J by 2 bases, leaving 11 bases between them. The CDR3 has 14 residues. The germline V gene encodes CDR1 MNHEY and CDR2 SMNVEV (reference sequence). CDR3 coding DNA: TGTGCCAGCAGTTTCTCCCGCGGTCCCTACGAGCAGTACTTC. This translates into CASSFSRGPYEQYF.

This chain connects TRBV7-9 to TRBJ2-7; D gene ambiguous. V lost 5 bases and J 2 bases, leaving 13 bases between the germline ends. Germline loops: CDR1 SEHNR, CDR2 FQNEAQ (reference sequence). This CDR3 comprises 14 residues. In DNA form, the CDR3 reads TGTGCCAGCAGCAGTAAGTCGTCTCCCTACGAGCAGTACTTC. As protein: CASSSKSSPYEQYF.

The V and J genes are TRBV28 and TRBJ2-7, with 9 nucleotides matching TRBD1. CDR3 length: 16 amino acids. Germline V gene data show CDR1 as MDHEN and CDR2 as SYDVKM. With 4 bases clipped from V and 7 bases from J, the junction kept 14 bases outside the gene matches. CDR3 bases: TGTGCCAGCAGTTCACCTCGGGACAGGGCTTTGGGGGAGCAGTACTTC. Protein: CASSSPRDRALGEQYF.

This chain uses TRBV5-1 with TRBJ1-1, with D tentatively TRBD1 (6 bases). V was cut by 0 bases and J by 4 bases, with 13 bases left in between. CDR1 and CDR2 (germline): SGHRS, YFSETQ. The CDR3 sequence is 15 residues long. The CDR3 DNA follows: TGCGCCAGCAGCTTGGGTTCCGGGGGCGGCACTGAAGCTTTCTTT. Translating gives CASSLGSGGGTEAFF.

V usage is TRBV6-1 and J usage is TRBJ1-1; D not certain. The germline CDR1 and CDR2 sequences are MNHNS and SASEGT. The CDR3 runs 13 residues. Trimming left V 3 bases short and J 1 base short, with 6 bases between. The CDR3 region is CASSDTRNTEAFF. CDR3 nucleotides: TGTGCCAGCAGTGACACCCGGAACACTGAAGCTTTCTTT.

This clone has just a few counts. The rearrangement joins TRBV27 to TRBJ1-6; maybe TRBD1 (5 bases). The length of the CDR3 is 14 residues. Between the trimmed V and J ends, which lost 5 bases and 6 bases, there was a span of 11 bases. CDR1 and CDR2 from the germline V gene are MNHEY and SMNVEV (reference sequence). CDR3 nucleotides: TGTGCCAGCAGTCGGAGACAGCCTAATTCACCCCTCCACTTT. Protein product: CASSRRQPNSPLHF.

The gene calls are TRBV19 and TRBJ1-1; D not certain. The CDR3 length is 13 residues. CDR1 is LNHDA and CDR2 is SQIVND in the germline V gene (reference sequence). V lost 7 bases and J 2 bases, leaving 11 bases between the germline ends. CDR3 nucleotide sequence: TGTGCCAGTACCGGACGGATTAACACTGAAGCTTTCTTT. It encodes CASTGRINTEAFF.

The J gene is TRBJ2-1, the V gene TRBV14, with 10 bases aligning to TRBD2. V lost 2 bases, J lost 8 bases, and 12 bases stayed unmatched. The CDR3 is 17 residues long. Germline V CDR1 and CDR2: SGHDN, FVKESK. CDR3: CASSQPLGASGRDEQFF. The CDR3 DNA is TGTGCCAGCAGCCAACCCCTTGGGGCTAGCGGGAGAGATGAGCAGTTCTTC.

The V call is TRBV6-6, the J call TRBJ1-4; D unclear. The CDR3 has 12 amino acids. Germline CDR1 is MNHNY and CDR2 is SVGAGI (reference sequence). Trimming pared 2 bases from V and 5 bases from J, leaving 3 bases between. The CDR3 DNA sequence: TGTGCCAGCAGTTACACAAATGAAAAACTGTTTTTT. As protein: CASSYTNEKLFF.

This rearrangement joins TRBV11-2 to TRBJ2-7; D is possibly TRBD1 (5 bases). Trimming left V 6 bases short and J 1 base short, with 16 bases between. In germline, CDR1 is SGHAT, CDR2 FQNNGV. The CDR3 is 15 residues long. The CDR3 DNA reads TGTGCCAGCAGAACGAACAGGTTTGGGTCCTACGAGCAGTACTTC. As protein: CASRTNRFGSYEQYF.

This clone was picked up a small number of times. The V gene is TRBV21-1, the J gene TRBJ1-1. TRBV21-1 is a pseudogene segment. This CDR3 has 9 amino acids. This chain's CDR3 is CASIREAFF. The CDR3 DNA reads TGTGCCAGCATCAGGGAGGCTTTCTTT.

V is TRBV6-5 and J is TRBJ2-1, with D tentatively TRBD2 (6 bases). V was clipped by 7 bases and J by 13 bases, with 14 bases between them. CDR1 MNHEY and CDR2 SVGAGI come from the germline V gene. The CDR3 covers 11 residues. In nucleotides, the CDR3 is TGTGCCAGCACCGTCGGGACTTCACAGTTCTTC. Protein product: CASTVGTSQFF.

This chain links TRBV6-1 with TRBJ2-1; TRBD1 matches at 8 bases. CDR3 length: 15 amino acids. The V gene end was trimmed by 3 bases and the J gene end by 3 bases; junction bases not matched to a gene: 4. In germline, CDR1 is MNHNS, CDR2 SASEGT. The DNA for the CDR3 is TGTGCCAGCAGTGATCCCGGGACAGGCTACAATGAGCAGTTCTTC. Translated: CASSDPGTGYNEQFF.

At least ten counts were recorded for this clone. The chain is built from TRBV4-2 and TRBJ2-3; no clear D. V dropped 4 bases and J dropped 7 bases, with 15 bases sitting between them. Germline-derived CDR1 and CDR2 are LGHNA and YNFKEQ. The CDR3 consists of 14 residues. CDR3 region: CASSLPSSDHTQYF. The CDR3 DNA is TGTGCCAGCAGCCTACCTTCTTCCGACCATACGCAGTATTTT.

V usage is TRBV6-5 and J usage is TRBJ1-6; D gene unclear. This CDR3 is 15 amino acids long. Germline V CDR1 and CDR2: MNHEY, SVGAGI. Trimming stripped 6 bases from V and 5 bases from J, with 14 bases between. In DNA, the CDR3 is TGTGCCAGCAGAAAACAACCCGGGGATAATTCACCCCTCCACTTT. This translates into CASRKQPGDNSPLHF.

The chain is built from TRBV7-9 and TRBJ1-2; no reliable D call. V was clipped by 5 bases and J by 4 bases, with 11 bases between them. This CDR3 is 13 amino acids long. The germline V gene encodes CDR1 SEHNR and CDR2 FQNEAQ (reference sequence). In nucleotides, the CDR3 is TGTGCCAGCAGCCCAGATGGCGGCTATGGCTACACCTTC. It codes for CASSPDGGYGYTF.

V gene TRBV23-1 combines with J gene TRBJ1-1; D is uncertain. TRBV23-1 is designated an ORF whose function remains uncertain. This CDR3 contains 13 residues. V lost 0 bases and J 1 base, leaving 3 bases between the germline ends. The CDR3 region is CASSQSGNTEAFF. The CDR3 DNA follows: TGCGCCAGCAGTCAATCGGGGAACACTGAAGCTTTCTTT.

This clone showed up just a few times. The CDR3: CASSRQGLEQYF. CDR3 in DNA: TGTGCCAGCTCCCGACAGGGATTAGAGCAGTACTTC. The V call is TRBV6-1, the J call TRBJ2-7; 7 nucleotides line up with TRBD1. Germline V lookup: CDR1 MNHNS, CDR2 SASEGT. With 8 bases clipped from V and 7 bases from J, the junction kept 8 bases outside the gene matches. The CDR3 sequence is 12 residues long.

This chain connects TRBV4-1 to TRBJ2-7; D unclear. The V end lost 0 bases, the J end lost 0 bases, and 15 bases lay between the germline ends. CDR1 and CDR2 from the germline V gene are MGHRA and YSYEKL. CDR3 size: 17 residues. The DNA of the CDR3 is TGCGCCAGCAGCCAAGATTCCCGTCCCTGGGGCTCCTACGAGCAGTACTTC. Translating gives CASSQDSRPWGSYEQYF.